This T cell receptor (beta chain) derives from a study of T cells in Graves' hyperthyroidism and ophthalmopathy. Details on this clonotype: Sequence at one end of the junction differs from germline and may be a read error.

Germline assignment: CDR1 SGHRS and CDR2 YFSETQ. This CDR3 contains 14 residues. Using RNA transcripts as the source, TCR beta CDR3 regions were amplified. Using the HTBI primer set, a first-round RT-PCR was run on the TCR CDR3. Using its own MiXCR run on the multiplex PCR reads, TCRdb lists one record per CDR3 protein. The table lists roughly 380,000 distinct CDR3 sequences, approximately 15% of them singletons. What was sequenced was blood. The sequence derives from a man in his thirties or forties with Graves' hyperthyroidism that later progressed to Graves' ophthalmopathy. V gene TRBV5-1 combines with J gene TRBJ1-1, with no clear D. CDR3 in amino acids: CASIPTTYNTEAFF. CDR3 DNA: TGTGCCAGCATCCCGACAACCTACAACACTGAAGCTTTCTTT. The full variable domain, with the rest looked up from reference TRBV5-1 and TRBJ1-1, is KAGVTQTPRYLIKTRGQQVTLSCSPISGHRSVSWYQQTPGQGLQFLFEYFSETQRNKGNFPGRFSGRQFSNSRSEMNVSTLELGDSALYLCASIPTTYNTEAFFGQGTRLTVV.